This T cell receptor beta chain was obtained from a study of T cells in Graves' hyperthyroidism and ophthalmopathy. General study findings and limits: Most expanded thyroid clonotypes above 0.001 recurred in blood. The model's output predicted ophthalmopathy at a median of roughly seven months prior to onset.

RNA transcripts were the template for amplifying TCR beta CDR3 regions. First-round RT-PCR with HTBI primers amplified the TCR CDR3 region. Via MiXCR, TCRdb re-called the multiplex PCR reads, giving one row per CDR3 protein. The data contain some 530,000 distinct CDR3 sequences, about 20% of them singletons. It was uncontrolled infection, other autoimmune disease, pregnancy or lactation that excluded patients. Remarks on this clonotype: The antigen remains unidentified.

V was trimmed by 4 bases and J by 0 bases, leaving 6 bases between them. CDR1 is SQVTM, CDR2 ANQGSEA, per germline. The CDR3 runs to 13 residues. Sequencing used blood. V and J are TRBV29-1 and TRBJ2-2; unclear D gene. The clonotype was recovered from a woman in her 70s with Graves' ophthalmopathy. The CDR3 loop is CSVVLANTGELFF. DNA for the CDR3: TGCAGCGTTGTCCTAGCGAACACCGGGGAGCTGTTTTTT.